The text below deals with one T cell receptor (beta chain). Per germline, CDR1 SGHTA and CDR2 FQGNSA. Deletions cut 1 base from V and 3 bases from J, with 10 bases between. The CDR3 has 14 residues. TCRdb reprocessed the PCR reads with MiXCR, giving one entry per CDR3 protein. The table lists around 85,000 distinct CDR3 sequences, roughly 49% of them singletons, with about 9.9% in the top ten. This specimen belongs to a study of CDR3 diversity in severe acne. Sequencing was done on a sample of blood. This chain joins TRBV7-2 and TRBJ2-7; no clear D gene. The receptor's source is a male donor with severe acne vulgaris. DNA for the CDR3: TGTGCCAGCAGCTTAGGAGGAACATACTACGAGCAGTACTTC. Its protein is CASSLGGTYYEQYF.